This T cell receptor (beta chain) was profiled in a study of OX40 agonist ivuxolimab in advanced cancers. General study results and limits: Dose levels from 0.1 to 3.0 mg/kg saw CD4+ and CD8+ blood T cells expand clonally by week 6.

Libraries were prepared by immunoSEQ multiplex PCR; TCRdb keeps only in-frame clonotypes and omits some of them. The sample includes about 90,000 clones, about nine tenths of them seen just once. Turning to this clone: Its matching antigen is unknown.

With baseline, cycle 4 day 1, and cycle 7 day 1 as timepoints, blood was sampled. CDR3 length equals 16 residues. The V end was cut by 2 bases, the J end by 5 bases, with 16 bases between. Germline values: CDR1 MNHEY, CDR2 SMNVEV (reference sequence). This TCR was sampled from an adult with an advanced solid tumor such as melanoma, head and neck, liver or kidney cancer. Sequencing used CD4+ or CD8+ T cells sorted from blood, obtained in a trial of the OX40 agonist ivuxolimab. The chain has TRBV27 and TRBJ1-5; D uncertain. The CDR3 coding sequence is TGTGCCAGCAGTTTAGAGGCGGACCAGACTCATCAGCCCCAGCATTTT. Translation: CASSLEADQTHQPQHF.